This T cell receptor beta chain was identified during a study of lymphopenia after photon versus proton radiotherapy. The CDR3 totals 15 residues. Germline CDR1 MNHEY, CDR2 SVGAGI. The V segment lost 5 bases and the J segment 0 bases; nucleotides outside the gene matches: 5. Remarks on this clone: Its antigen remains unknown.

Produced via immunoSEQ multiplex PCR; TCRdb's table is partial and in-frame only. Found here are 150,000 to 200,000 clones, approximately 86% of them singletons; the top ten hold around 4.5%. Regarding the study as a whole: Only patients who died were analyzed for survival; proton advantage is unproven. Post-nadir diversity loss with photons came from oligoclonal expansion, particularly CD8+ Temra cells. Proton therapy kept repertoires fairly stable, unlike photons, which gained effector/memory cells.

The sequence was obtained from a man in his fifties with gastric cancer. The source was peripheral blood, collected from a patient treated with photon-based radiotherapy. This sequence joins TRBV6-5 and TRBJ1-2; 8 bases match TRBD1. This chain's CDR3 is CASSLDRGANYGYTF. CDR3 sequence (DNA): TGTGCCAGCAGTCTAGACAGGGGAGCTAACTATGGCTACACCTTC.